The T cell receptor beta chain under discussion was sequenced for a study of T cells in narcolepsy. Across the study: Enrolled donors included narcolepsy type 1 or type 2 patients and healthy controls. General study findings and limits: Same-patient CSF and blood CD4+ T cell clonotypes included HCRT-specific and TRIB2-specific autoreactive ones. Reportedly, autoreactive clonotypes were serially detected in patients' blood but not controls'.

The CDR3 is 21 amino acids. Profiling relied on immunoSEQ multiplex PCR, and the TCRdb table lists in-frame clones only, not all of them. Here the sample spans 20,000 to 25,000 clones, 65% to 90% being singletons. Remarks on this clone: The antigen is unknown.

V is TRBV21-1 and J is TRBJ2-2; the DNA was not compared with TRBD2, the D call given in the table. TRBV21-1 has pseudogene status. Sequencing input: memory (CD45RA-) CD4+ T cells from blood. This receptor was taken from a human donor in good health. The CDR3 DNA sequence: TGTGCCAGCAGCAAGGCGGGGGGGACTAGCGGGAGGGCCTCGGGCACCGGGGAGCTGTTTTTT. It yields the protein CASSKAGGTSGRASGTGELFF.